The 17 T cell receptor beta chains in this list originate from one sample, sequenced in a study of blood T cells in healthy people across ages. Together with a sample-barcoded 5' primer, a J-beta primer mix was included in a second PCR lasting about 6 to 11 cycles. TCRdb re-derived calls from the 5' RACE reads in MiXCR, one entry per CDR3 protein. The sample lists around 670,000 distinct CDR3 sequences; approximately 30% were seen once. Sequenced: blood. Receptors originate from a woman aged 80 or older in good health.

Many counts were recorded for this clonotype. This sequence joins TRBV12-3 or TRBV12-4 and TRBJ2-5; D is perhaps TRBD1 or TRBD2 (7 bases each). V lost 7 bases, J lost 11 bases, and 26 bases lay in between. The CDR3 totals 15 residues. CDR3 nucleotide sequence: TGTGCCAGCAACCTCAACCGGGACAGACGGCGGGAGCAGTACTTC. Protein product: CASNLNRDRRREQYF.

This clonotype was seen ten or more times. A read error is possible here, since a much larger clone lies one base away. The genes are TRBV7-2 and TRBJ2-1; D is ambiguous. TRBJ2-7 matches the DNA end more closely, so the J call is doubtful. Per the germline V gene, CDR1 is SGHTA and CDR2 is FQGNSA. The CDR3 is 14 amino acids. This chain's CDR3 is CASSFDHSYNEQYF. The DNA for the CDR3 is TGTGCCAGCAGCTTTGATCACTCCTACAATGAGCAGTACTTC.

As regards this clonotype: Being one base from a much bigger clone, this may be a read error. The chain links TRBV4-3 to TRBJ1-2, with D maybe TRBD1 (5 bases). V gave up 2 bases and J gave up 4 bases, with 17 bases separating them. Looked up from germline, CDR1 is LGHNA and CDR2 is YSLEER. This CDR3 spans 16 amino acids. CDR3 nucleotide sequence: TGCGCCAGCAGCCAAAAGGACCGGGGACGCCGCTATGGCTACACCTTC. Translated, it gives CASSQKDRGRRYGYTF.

This clonotype was detected only a few times. A clone one base away is much larger, so this may be a read error. The chain is built from TRBV2 and TRBJ2-1, with 8 bases lining up with TRBD1. Germline lookup yields CDR1 SNHLY and CDR2 FYNNEI. The CDR3 covers 12 residues. CDR3 loop: CAGSTDRGEQFF. The CDR3, as DNA: TGTGCCGGCAGTACCGACAGGGGAGAGCAGTTCTTC.

This sequence joins TRBV9 and TRBJ2-2; 10 bases are a match to TRBD1. This CDR3 region has 16 residues. The germline V gene has CDR1 SGDLS and CDR2 YYNGEE. Germline trimming cut 3 bases from V and 2 bases from J; bases unmatched to any gene: 4. CDR3 nucleotide sequence: TGTGCCAGCAGCGATGACAGGGGGCCAAACACCGGGGAGCTGTTTTTT. It encodes CASSDDRGPNTGELFF. The variable domain in full, completed from reference TRBV9 and TRBJ2-2, reads DSGVTQTPKHLITATGQRVTLRCSPRSGDLSVYWYQQSLDQGLQFLIQYYNGEERAKGNILERFSAQQFPDLHSELNLSSLELGDSALYFCASSDDRGPNTGELFFGEGSRLTVL.

For this clonotype: Just one base apart from a much larger clone, this may be a read error. The chain links TRBV2 to TRBJ2-6, with D tentatively TRBD1 or TRBD2 (5 bases each). Germline assignment: CDR1 SNHLY and CDR2 FYNNEI. The length of the CDR3 is 17 residues. CDR3 amino acids: CASRPGPDLTGANVRTF. CDR3 bases: TGTGCCAGCAGGCCGGGACCAGATCTAACTGGGGCCAACGTCCGGACTTTC.

The genes are TRBV29-1 and TRBJ1-2; TRBD1 aligns across 8 bases. V shed 3 bases and J 8 bases; nucleotides not matched to a gene: 8. CDR1 SQVTM and CDR2 ANQGSEA come from the germline V gene. The CDR3 has 13 residues. The DNA for the CDR3 is TGCAGCGTTGATCGCTCAGGGGGCAGAGGCTACACCTTC. Protein product: CSVDRSGGRGYTF.

This clonotype was counted ten times or more. The chain employs TRBV10-3 and TRBJ2-6; possible D gene TRBD2, 6 bases. Trimming left V 3 bases short and J 12 bases short, with 18 bases between. Germline loops: CDR1 ENHRY, CDR2 SYGVKD. There are 15 residues in the CDR3. The CDR3 region is CAISDLEGQTAVLTF. CDR3 in DNA: TGTGCCATCAGTGACCTGGAGGGCCAGACGGCCGTCCTGACTTTC.

In its sample, this clonotype was seen many times. The chain joins TRBV6-6 to TRBJ1-2; D ambiguous. V was shortened by 2 bases and J by 4 bases, with 14 bases between the two germline ends. CDR1 and CDR2 from the germline V gene are MNHNY and SVGAGI (reference sequence). The CDR3 runs to 15 residues. The CDR3 region is CASSYGLEGLYGYTF. For the CDR3, the DNA is TGTGCCAGCAGTTACGGTCTAGAGGGTCTCTATGGCTACACCTTC.

As concerns this clonotype: This may come from a read error, since a much larger clone is one base off. The V and J genes are TRBV12-3 or TRBV12-4 and TRBJ2-7, with a weak D call TRBD1 (6 bases). The CDR3 spans 13 residues. The CDR3 loop reads CASSRVQTGRMDF. The CDR3 DNA sequence: TGTGCCAGCAGTCGAGTCCAGACAGGTCGGATGGACTTC.

This clonotype was counted ten times or more. The V gene is TRBV4-2, the J gene TRBJ2-5, with TRBD2 matching over 7 bases. CDR3 length: 13 residues. The germline V gene encodes CDR1 LGHNA and CDR2 YNFKEQ. Trimming took 3 bases from V and 3 from J; bases not matched to a gene: 1. The CDR3 is CASSQSGEETQYF. The CDR3 region has the DNA TGTGCCAGCAGCCAGAGCGGGGAAGAGACCCAGTACTTC.

This clonotype was observed many times. A much larger clone lies a single base off, so this may be a read error. The V call is TRBV5-1, the J call TRBJ2-7, with TRBD1 identical over 9 bases. After removal of 4 bases from V and 5 bases from J, the junction contained 13 bases not matched to a gene. The CDR3 is made up of 16 amino acids. Germline CDR1 SGHRS, CDR2 YFSETQ. The CDR3 sequence is CASSKTPGTGRNEQYF. The DNA of the CDR3 is TGCGCCAGCAGCAAAACCCCCGGGACAGGGCGCAACGAGCAGTACTTC. The variable domain in full, with the rest retrieved from reference TRBV5-1 and TRBJ2-7, is KAGVTQTPRYLIKTRGQQVTLSCSPISGHRSVSWYQQTPGQGLQFLFEYFSETQRNKGNFPGRFSGRQFSNSRSEMNVSTLELGDSALYLCASSKTPGTGRNEQYFGPGTRLTVT.

In its sample, this clonotype was seen once. The CDR3 region is CASSWVTGRSDEQFF. DNA of the CDR3: TGTGCCAGCAGCTGGGTGACAGGGCGGAGCGATGAGCAGTTCTTC. This chain connects TRBV7-2 to TRBJ2-1, with 7 bases aligning to TRBD1. Germline CDR1 SGHTA, CDR2 FQGNSA. V lost 4 bases to trimming and J lost 8 bases; unmatched junction nucleotides: 11. This CDR3 has 15 amino acids.

As to this clonotype: With a much larger clone just one base away, this may be a read error. The chain couples TRBV9 to TRBJ2-4, with 12 bases aligning to TRBD1. The length of the CDR3 is 14 residues. The germline CDR1 and CDR2 sequences are SGDLS and YYNGEE. Trimming took 7 bases from V and 13 from J; bases not matched to a gene: 12. CDR3 in amino acids: CASGLGTGGWEQYF. DNA for the CDR3: TGTGCCAGCGGCCTCGGGACAGGGGGCTGGGAGCAGTACTTC.

This clonotype was seen ten or more times. The chain links TRBV11-2 to TRBJ2-1; no firm D call. Germline assignment: CDR1 SGHAT and CDR2 FQNNGV. The CDR3 contains 12 residues. The V gene lost 5 bases and the J gene lost 9 bases, with 11 bases spanning the gap. The CDR3 DNA sequence: TGTGCCAGCAGCCCAACCAGGAGTGAGCAGTTCTTC. Its protein is CASSPTRSEQFF.

The chain couples TRBV7-9 to TRBJ1-2, with unresolved D. This CDR3 has 15 residues. Deletions cut 2 bases from V and 4 bases from J, with 14 bases between. Germline V gene sequence: CDR1 SEHNR, CDR2 FQNEAQ (reference sequence). CDR3 protein: CASSLSASGSYGYTF. CDR3 DNA: TGTGCCAGCAGCTTAAGCGCGTCGGGGTCCTATGGCTACACCTTC. The entire variable domain, with the rest obtained from reference TRBV7-9 and TRBJ1-2, is as follows: DTGVSQNPRHKITKRGQNVTFRCDPISEHNRLYWYRQTLGQGPEFLTYFQNEAQLEKSRLLSDRFSAERPKGSFSTLEIQRTEQGDSAMYLCASSLSASGSYGYTFGSGTRLTVV.

Only a few counts were recorded for this clonotype. A much larger clone lies one base from this, so it may be a read error. The chain uses TRBV5-1 and TRBJ2-5, with a possible D match to TRBD2 (6 bases). Trimming stripped 0 bases from V and 11 bases from J, with 23 bases between. Germline CDR1 reads SGHRS; CDR2 reads YFSETQ. CDR3 length equals 16 residues. The CDR3 DNA is TGCGCCAGCAGCTTGGTTCGGACGACTAGGTCCAGTGAGCAGTACTTC. Protein product: CASSLVRTTRSSEQYF.